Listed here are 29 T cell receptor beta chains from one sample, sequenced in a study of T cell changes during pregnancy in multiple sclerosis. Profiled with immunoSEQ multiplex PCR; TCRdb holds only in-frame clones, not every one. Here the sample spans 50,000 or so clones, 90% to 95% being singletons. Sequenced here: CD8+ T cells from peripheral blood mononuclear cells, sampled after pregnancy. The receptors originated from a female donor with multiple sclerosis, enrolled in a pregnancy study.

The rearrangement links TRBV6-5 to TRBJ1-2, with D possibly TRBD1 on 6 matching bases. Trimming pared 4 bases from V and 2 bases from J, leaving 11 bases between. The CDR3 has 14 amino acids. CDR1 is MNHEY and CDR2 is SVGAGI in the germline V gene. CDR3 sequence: CASSLWGGNYGYTF. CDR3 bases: TGTGCCAGCAGTTTATGGGGGGGCAACTATGGCTACACCTTC.

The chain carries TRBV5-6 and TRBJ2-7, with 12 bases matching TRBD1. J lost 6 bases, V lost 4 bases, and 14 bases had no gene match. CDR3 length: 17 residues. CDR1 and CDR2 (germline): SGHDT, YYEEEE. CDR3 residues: CASSPLPPGTGGLEQYF. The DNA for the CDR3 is TGTGCCAGCAGCCCCCTCCCCCCCGGGACAGGGGGCCTCGAGCAGTACTTC.

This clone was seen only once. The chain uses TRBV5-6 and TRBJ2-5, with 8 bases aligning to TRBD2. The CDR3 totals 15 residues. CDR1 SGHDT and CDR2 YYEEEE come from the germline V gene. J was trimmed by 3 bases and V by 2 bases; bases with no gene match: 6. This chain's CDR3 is CASSLIPAGEETQYF. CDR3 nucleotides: TGTGCCAGCAGCTTAATCCCAGCGGGAGAAGAGACCCAGTACTTC.

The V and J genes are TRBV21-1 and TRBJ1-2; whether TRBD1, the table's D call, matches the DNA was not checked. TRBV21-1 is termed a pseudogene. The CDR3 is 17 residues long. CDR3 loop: CASSKAQETVSNYGYTF. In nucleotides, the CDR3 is TGTGCCAGCAGCAAAGCGCAAGAGACAGTATCCAACTATGGCTACACCTTC.

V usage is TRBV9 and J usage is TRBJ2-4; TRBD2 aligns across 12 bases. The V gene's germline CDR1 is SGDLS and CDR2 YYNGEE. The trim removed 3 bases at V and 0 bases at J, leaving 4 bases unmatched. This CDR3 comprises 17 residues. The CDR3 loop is CASSGTSGGLAKNIQYF. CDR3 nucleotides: TGTGCCAGCAGCGGAACTAGCGGGGGGTTAGCCAAAAACATTCAGTACTTC.

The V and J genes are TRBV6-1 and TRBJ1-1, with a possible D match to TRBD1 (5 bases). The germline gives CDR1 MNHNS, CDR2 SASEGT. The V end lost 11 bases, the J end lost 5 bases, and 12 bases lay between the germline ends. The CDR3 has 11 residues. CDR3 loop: CAHGRGTEAFF. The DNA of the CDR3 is TGTGCCCACGGGAGGGGTACTGAAGCTTTCTTT.

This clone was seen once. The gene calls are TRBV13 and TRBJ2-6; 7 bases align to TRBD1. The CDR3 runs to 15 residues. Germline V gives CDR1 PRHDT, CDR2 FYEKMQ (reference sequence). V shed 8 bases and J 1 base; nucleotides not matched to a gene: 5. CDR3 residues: CASGPGGSGANVLTF. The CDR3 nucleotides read TGTGCCAGCGGGCCAGGGGGATCTGGGGCCAACGTCCTGACTTTC. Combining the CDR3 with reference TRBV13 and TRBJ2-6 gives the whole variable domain AAGVIQSPRHLIKEKRETATLKCYPIPRHDTVYWYQQGPGQDPQFLISFYEKMQSDKGSIPDRFSAQQFSDYHSELNMSSLELGDSALYFCASGPGGSGANVLTFGAGSRLTVL.

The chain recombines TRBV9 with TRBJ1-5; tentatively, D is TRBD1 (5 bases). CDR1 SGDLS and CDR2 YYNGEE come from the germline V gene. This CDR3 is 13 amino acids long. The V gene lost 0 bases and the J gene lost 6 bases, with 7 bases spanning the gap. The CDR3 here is CASSVGGGQPQHF. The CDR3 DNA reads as TGTGCCAGCAGCGTAGGGGGCGGTCAGCCCCAGCATTTT.

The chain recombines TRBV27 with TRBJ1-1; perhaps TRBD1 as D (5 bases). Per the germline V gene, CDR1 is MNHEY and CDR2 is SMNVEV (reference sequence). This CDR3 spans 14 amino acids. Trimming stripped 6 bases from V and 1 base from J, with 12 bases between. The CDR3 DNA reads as TGTGCCAGCAGCTCGGATACAGGGAACACTGAAGCTTTCTTT. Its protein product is CASSSDTGNTEAFF.

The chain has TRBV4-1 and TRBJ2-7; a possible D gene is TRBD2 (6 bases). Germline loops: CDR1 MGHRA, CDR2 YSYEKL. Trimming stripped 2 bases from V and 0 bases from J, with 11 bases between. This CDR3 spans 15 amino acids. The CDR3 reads CASSQTRGSSYEQYF. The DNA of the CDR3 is TGCGCCAGCAGCCAAACCCGGGGGAGCTCCTACGAGCAGTACTTC.

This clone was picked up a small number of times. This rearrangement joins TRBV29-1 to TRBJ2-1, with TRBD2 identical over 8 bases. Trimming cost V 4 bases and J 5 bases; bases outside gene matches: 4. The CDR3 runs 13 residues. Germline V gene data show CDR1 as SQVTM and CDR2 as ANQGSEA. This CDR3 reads CSVGSGEDNEQFF. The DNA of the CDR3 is TGCAGCGTTGGTAGCGGGGAAGACAATGAGCAGTTCTTC.

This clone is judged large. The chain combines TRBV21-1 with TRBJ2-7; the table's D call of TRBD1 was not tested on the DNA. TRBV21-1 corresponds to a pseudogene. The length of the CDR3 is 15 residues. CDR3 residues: CASSDDRDASYEQYF. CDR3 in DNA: TGTGCCAGCAGCGACGACAGGGATGCCTCCTACGAGCAGTACTTC.

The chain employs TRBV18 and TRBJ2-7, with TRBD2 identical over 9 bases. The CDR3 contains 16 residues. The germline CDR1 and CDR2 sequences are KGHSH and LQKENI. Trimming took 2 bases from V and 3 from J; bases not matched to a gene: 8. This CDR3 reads CASSPEPGTSYYEQYF. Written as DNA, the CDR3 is TGTGCCAGCTCACCAGAACCCGGGACTAGCTACTACGAGCAGTACTTC.

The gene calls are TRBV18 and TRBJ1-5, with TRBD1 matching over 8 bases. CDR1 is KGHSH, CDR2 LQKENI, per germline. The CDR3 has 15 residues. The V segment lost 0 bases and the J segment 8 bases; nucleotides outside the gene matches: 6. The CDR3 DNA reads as TGTGCCAGCTCACCACCCGGGACAGGACAAAAGCCCCAGCATTTT. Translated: CASSPPGTGQKPQHF. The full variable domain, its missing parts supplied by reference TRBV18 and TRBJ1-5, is NAGVMQNPRHLVRRRGQEARLRCSPMKGHSHVYWYRQLPEEGLKFMVYLQKENIIDESGMPKERFSAEFPKEGPSILRIQQVVRGDSAAYFCASSPPGTGQKPQHFGDGTRLSIL.

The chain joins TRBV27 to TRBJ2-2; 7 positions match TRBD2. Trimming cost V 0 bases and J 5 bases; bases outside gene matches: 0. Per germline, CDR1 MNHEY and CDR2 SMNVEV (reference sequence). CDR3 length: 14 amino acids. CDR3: CASSLSGGTGELFF. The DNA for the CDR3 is TGTGCCAGCAGTTTATCGGGGGGGACCGGGGAGCTGTTTTTT.

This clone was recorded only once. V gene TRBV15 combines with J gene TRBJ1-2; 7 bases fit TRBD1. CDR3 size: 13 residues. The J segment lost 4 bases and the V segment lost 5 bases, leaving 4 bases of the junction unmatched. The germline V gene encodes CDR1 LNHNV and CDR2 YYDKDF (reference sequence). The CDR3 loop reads CATSSPGGYGYTF. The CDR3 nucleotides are TGTGCCACCAGCTCTCCAGGGGGCTATGGCTACACCTTC.

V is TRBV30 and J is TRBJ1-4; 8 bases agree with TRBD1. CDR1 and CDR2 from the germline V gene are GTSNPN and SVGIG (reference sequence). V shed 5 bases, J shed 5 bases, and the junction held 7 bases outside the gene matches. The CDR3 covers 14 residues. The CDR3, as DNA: TGTGCCTGGGGGACAGGCTCCGGGAATGAAAAACTGTTTTTT. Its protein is CAWGTGSGNEKLFF. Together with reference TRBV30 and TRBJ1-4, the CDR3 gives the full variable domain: SQTIHQWPATLVQPVGSPLSLECTVEGTSNPNLYWYRQAAGRGLQLLFYSVGIGQISSEVPQNLSASRPQDRQFILSSKKLLLSDSGFYLCAWGTGSGNEKLFFGSGTQLSVL.

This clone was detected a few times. CDR3: CASSGGGGYGYGYTF. CDR3 DNA: TGTGCCAGCAGTGGGGGCGGAGGGTATGGCTATGGCTACACCTTC. This rearrangement joins TRBV6-1 to TRBJ1-2; D possibly corresponds to TRBD1 (5 bases). The germline V gene has CDR1 MNHNS and CDR2 SASEGT. This CDR3 contains 15 residues. V lost 4 bases, J lost 4 bases, and 16 bases lay in between.

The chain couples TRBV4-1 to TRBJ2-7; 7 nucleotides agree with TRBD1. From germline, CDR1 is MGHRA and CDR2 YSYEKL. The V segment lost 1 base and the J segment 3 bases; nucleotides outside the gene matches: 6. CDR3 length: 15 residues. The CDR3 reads CASSQGGDSFYEQYF. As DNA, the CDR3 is TGCGCCAGCAGCCAAGGAGGGGACAGCTTCTACGAGCAGTACTTC.

Here the CDR3 reads CASSLTGSTLNEKLFF. The CDR3 DNA reads TGCGCCAGCAGCTTGACAGGCAGCACTTTGAATGAAAAACTGTTTTTT. The chain has TRBV5-1 and TRBJ1-4, with D tentatively TRBD1 (5 bases). V lost 1 base and J 5 bases, leaving 15 bases between the germline ends. CDR3 size: 16 residues. Germline CDR1 and CDR2: SGHRS and YFSETQ.

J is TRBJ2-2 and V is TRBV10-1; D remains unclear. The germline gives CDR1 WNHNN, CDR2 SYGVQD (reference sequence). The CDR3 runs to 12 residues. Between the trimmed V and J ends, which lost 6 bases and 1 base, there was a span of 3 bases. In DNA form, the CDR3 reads TGCGCCAGCAGCCTGAACACCGGGGAGCTGTTTTTT. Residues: CASSLNTGELFF.

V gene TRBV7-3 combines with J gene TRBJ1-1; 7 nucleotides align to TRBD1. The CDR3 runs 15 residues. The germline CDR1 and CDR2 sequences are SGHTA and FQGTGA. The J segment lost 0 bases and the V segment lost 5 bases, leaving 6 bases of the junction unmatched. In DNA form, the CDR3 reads TGTGCCAGCAGCCCGGGACAGCTGATGAACACTGAAGCTTTCTTT. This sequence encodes CASSPGQLMNTEAFF.

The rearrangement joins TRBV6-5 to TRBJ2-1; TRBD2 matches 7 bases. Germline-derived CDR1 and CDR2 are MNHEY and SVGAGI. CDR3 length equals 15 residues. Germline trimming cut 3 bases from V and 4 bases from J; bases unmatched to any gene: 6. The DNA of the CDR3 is TGTGCCAGCAGTTATGGACGGGGGGAATACAATGAGCAGTTCTTC. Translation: CASSYGRGEYNEQFF.

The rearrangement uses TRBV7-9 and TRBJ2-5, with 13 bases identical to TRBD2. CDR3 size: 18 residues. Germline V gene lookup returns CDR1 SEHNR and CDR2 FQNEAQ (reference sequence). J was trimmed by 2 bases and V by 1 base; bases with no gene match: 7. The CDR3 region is CASSLGTSGGARQETQYF. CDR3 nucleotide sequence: TGTGCCAGCAGCTTAGGGACTAGCGGGGGAGCGAGGCAAGAGACCCAGTACTTC.

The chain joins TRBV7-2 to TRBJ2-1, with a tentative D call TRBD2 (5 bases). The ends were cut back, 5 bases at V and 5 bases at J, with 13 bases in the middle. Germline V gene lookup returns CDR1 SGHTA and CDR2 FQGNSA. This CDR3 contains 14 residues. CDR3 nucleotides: TGTGCCAGCAGCGAGAGGGTAGAGAACAATGAGCAGTTCTTC. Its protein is CASSERVENNEQFF. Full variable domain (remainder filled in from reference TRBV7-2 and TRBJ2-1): GAGVSQSPSNKVTEKGKDVELRCDPISGHTALYWYRQSLGQGLEFLIYFQGNSAPDKSGLPSDRFSAERTGGSVSTLTIQRTQQEDSAVYLCASSERVENNEQFFGPGTRLTVL.

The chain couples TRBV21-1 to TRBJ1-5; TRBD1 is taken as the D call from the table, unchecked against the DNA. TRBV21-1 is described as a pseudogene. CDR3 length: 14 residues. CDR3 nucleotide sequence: TGTGCCAGCAGCACCCGACAGGGGAATCAGCCCCAGCATTTT. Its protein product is CASSTRQGNQPQHF.

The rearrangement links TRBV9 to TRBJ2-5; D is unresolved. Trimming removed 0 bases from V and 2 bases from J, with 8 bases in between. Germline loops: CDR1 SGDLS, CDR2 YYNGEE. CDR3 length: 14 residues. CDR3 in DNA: TGTGCCAGCAGCGTAGCGGCAGGACAAGAGACCCAGTACTTC. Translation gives CASSVAAGQETQYF.

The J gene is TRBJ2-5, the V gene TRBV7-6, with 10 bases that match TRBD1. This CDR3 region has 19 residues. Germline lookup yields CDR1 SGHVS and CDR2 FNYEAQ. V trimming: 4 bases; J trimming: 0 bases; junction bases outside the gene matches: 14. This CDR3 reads CASSYHRDRGGGDQETQYF. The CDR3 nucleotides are TGTGCCAGCAGCTACCACCGGGACAGGGGAGGTGGGGACCAAGAGACCCAGTACTTC.

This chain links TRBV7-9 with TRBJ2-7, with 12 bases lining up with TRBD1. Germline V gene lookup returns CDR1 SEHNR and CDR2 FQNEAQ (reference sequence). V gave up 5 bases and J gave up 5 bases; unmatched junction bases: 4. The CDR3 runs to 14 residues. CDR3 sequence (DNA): TGTGCCAGCAGCCCCGGGACAGGGGGCAACGAGCAGTACTTC. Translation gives CASSPGTGGNEQYF.